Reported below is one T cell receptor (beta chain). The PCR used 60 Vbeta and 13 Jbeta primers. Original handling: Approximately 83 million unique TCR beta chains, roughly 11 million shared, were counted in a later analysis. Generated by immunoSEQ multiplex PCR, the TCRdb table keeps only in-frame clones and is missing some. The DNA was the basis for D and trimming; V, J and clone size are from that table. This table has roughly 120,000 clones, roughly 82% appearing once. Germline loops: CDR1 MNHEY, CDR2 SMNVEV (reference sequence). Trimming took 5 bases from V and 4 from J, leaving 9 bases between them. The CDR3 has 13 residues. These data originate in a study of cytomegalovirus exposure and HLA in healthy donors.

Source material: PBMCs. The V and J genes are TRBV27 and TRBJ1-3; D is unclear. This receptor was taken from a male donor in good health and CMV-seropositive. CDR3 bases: TGTGCCAGCAGTGTGGCAGGAGGAAACACCATATATTTT. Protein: CASSVAGGNTIYF.